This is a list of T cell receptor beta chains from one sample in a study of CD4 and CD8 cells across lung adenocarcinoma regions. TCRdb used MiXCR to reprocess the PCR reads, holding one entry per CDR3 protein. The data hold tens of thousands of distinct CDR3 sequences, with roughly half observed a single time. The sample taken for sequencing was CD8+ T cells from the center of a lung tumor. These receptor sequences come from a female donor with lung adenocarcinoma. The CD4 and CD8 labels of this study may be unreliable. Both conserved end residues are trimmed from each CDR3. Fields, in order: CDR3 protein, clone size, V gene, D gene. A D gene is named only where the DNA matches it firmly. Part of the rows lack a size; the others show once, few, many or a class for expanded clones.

CDR3: ASEGLGAEDTQY
size: -
V: TRBV6-1
D: -

CDR3: AISESPDTQY
size: few
V: TRBV10-3
D: -

CDR3: ASSETIPDTQY
size: medium-sized
V: TRBV6-1
D: -

CDR3: ASSQNPGGAKNIQY
size: -
V: TRBV14
D: -

CDR3: ASSFDSRNSPLH
size: few
V: TRBV12-3/TRBV12-4
D: -

CDR3: ASKQGLGTDTQY
size: medium-sized
V: TRBV6-1
D: -

CDR3: ASTGTPGTGELF
size: -
V: TRBV6-4
D: -

CDR3: ASTRRLAAYNEQF
size: few
V: TRBV6-1
D: TRBD2

CDR3: ASSLNPPGLAGLNEQF
size: many
V: TRBV5-1
D: TRBD2

CDR3: ASSQDNSGGIRLF
size: -
V: TRBV4-1
D: -

CDR3: ASSRGTGGSETQY
size: -
V: TRBV25-1
D: TRBD1

CDR3: ASSPMGAGSYELT
size: -
V: TRBV27
D: -

CDR3: ASSYQHSNAQY
size: -
V: TRBV6-5
D: -

CDR3: ASTSTGSEKLF
size: few
V: TRBV6-1
D: TRBD1

CDR3: ASATSGYIQY
size: many
V: TRBV7-2
D: -

CDR3: ASSFREIQY
size: -
V: TRBV5-1
D: -

CDR3: ASGKDPRQDDQY
size: -
V: TRBV6-1
D: -

CDR3: ASEGRQRQGYT
size: large
V: TRBV6-6
D: -

CDR3: ASTNGGGELDTQY
size: -
V: TRBV6-1
D: TRBD2

CDR3: ASAGVDKDTQY
size: -
V: TRBV10-1
D: -

CDR3: ASTPKGGTGNQPQH
size: many
V: TRBV6-1
D: -

CDR3: ASSRLAVNYEQY
size: -
V: TRBV6-4
D: TRBD2

CDR3: ATGSSGRAEEQF
size: once
V: TRBV6-1
D: TRBD2

CDR3: ATRAGGGYPDTQY
size: -
V: TRBV10-3
D: TRBD2

CDR3: ASSPRGRVYEQY
size: few
V: TRBV6-1
D: TRBD1

CDR3: ASKKTGGDTGELF
size: large
V: TRBV6-5
D: TRBD2

CDR3: ASSQAPSLVQTQY
size: few
V: TRBV4-2
D: -

CDR3: ASSDQGYGTEAF
size: -
V: TRBV6-1
D: -

CDR3: ASGQGLCSKDTQY
size: -
V: TRBV6-1
D: -

CDR3: AIGGFDQKTQY
size: -
V: TRBV27
D: -

CDR3: ASSYSRSPLTGYNTEAF
size: many
V: TRBV6-5
D: -

CDR3: ASTLADTQY
size: -
V: TRBV6-1
D: -

CDR3: ASSLSGQGPGYT
size: -
V: TRBV5-1
D: TRBD1

CDR3: AGKGRRDKDIQY
size: -
V: TRBV10-1
D: -

CDR3: ASDRRGWQDTQY
size: -
V: TRBV6-1
D: -

CDR3: ASIASGSWNEQY
size: medium-sized
V: TRBV27
D: TRBD2

CDR3: ASIGLAGVLSDEQF
size: large
V: TRBV10-2
D: TRBD2

CDR3: ASSRGLTNSYNEQF
size: many
V: TRBV27
D: -

CDR3: AREGLGGRDPETQY
size: -
V: TRBV10-1
D: -

CDR3: ASSAGGGGLGGNEQF
size: few
V: TRBV10-2
D: TRBD2

CDR3: ASSSLTFGGAGLCAKDTQY
size: -
V: TRBV6-1
D: -

CDR3: ASRGTGGGDTDTQY
size: -
V: TRBV10-1
D: TRBD2

CDR3: ASSFTPASSYEQY
size: -
V: TRBV5-1
D: -

CDR3: ASNRIGGNTIY
size: medium-sized
V: TRBV6-1
D: -

CDR3: ASDVVYNEQF
size: few
V: TRBV6-1
D: -